A single sample gave rise to the 15 T cell receptor beta chains below, sequenced in a study of metastatic and nonmetastatic thyroid tumors. MiXCR reprocessed the PCR reads for TCRdb. Of over 45,000 clones in the sample, less than 25% were seen once. No treatment of any kind had been given to any patient before thyroid surgery. Source material: blood. The receptors originated from a male donor with papillary thyroid cancer or a benign thyroid nodule (not recorded which). Some clones in this sample may be carry-over from other donors' samples.

This clone was observed a few times. The chain joins TRBV28 to TRBJ1-2, with no clear D. CDR1 and CDR2 from the germline V gene are MDHEN and SYDVKM. The ends were cut back, 7 bases at V and 0 bases at J, with 15 bases in the middle. This CDR3 is 15 amino acids long. CDR3 nucleotides: TGTGCCAGCACCCTTCTCGTAGGGACTAACTATGGCTACACCTTC. This translates into CASTLLVGTNYGYTF.

The sample holds many counts of this clone. Possible read error: a much larger clone is one base away. This specimen includes other DNA sequences encoding the same CDR3. This sequence joins TRBV20-1 and TRBJ2-7; D is possibly TRBD1 or TRBD2 (5 bases each). V was shortened by 6 bases and J by 5 bases, with 17 bases between the two germline ends. The germline V gene encodes CDR1 DFQATT and CDR2 SNEGSKA (reference sequence). CDR3 size: 13 residues. CDR3 amino acids: CSAGTVSPHEQYF. The DNA for the CDR3 is TGCAGTGCGGGGACCGTGAGTCCTCACGAGCAGTACTTC.

The chain couples TRBV18 to TRBJ2-7, with TRBD1 identical over 9 bases. The CDR3 consists of 15 residues. Germline lookup yields CDR1 KGHSH and CDR2 LQKENI. Unmatched junction bases numbered 6, after V lost 4 bases and J lost 2 bases. The CDR3 DNA is TGTGCCAGCTCACAAGACAGGGGGGCCACCTACGAGCAGTACTTC. Translating it yields CASSQDRGATYEQYF. Filled out from reference TRBV18 and TRBJ2-7, the complete variable domain reads NAGVMQNPRHLVRRRGQEARLRCSPMKGHSHVYWYRQLPEEGLKFMVYLQKENIIDESGMPKERFSAEFPKEGPSILRIQQVVRGDSAAYFCASSQDRGATYEQYFGPGTRLTVT.

This clone has at least ten counts. A read error may explain this, as a much larger clone is one base away. The rearrangement joins TRBV27 to TRBJ2-1; TRBD1 matches 7 bases. The germline V gene encodes CDR1 MNHEY and CDR2 SMNVEV (reference sequence). This CDR3 contains 11 residues. The DNA of the CDR3 is TGTGCCAGTGGACAGGTTGGTGAGCGGTTCTTC. Amino acid sequence: CASGQVGERFF.

The rearrangement links TRBV2 to TRBJ1-2; 9 nucleotides match TRBD1. This CDR3 is 13 amino acids long. The ends lost 7 bases at V and 7 bases at J; junction bases unmatched: 7. Germline values: CDR1 SNHLY, CDR2 FYNNEI. In nucleotides, the CDR3 is TGTGCCAGCACACCAACAGGGGGCTCTGGCTACACCTTC. Amino acids: CASTPTGGSGYTF. Combining the CDR3 with reference TRBV2 and TRBJ1-2 gives the whole variable domain EPEVTQTPSHQVTQMGQEVILRCVPISNHLYFYWYRQILGQKVEFLVSFYNNEISEKSEIFDDQFSVERPDGSNFTLKIRSTKLEDSAMYFCASTPTGGSGYTFGSGTRLTVV.

This clone showed up just a few times. The V call is TRBV2, the J call TRBJ1-6; D perhaps matches TRBD1 (6 bases). The length of the CDR3 is 14 residues. Germline V gives CDR1 SNHLY, CDR2 FYNNEI. With 4 bases removed from V and 10 bases from J, the gap between germline ends came to 14 bases. CDR3 amino acids: CASSVGTCSSPLHF. The CDR3 coding sequence is TGTGCCAGCAGTGTCGGGACATGTTCGTCACCCCTCCACTTT. Looking up the rest from reference TRBV2 and TRBJ1-6 gives the full variable domain: EPEVTQTPSHQVTQMGQEVILRCVPISNHLYFYWYRQILGQKVEFLVSFYNNEISEKSEIFDDQFSVERPDGSNFTLKIRSTKLEDSAMYFCASSVGTCSSPLHFGNGTRLTVT.

This clone has at least ten counts. The chain combines TRBV6-1 with TRBJ1-1, with no clear D. V was pared by 5 bases and J by 2 bases, with 9 bases between. The CDR3 consists of 13 residues. Germline V gene lookup returns CDR1 MNHNS and CDR2 SASEGT. For the CDR3, the DNA is TGTGCCAGCAGTTTCGGACTCAACACTGAAGCTTTCTTT. Residues: CASSFGLNTEAFF.

The sample holds many counts of this clone. The CDR3 DNA reads as TGTGCCAATTTTAACAGGGCAGGGCCCTCCTACGAGCAGTACTTC. It yields the protein CANFNRAGPSYEQYF. The chain recombines TRBV9 with TRBJ2-7; a weak D match, TRBD1 (6 bases). The ends were cut back, 9 bases at V and 0 bases at J, with 19 bases in the middle. CDR3 length: 15 residues. Germline CDR1 reads SGDLS; CDR2 reads YYNGEE.

This clone was picked up many times. Within the sample, other DNA sequences also encode this same CDR3. The gene calls are TRBV29-1 and TRBJ1-1; 7 positions agree with TRBD1. Germline values: CDR1 SQVTM, CDR2 ANQGSEA. This CDR3 spans 13 amino acids. J was trimmed by 4 bases and V by 6 bases; bases with no gene match: 8. CDR3 region: CSVFTGAGTEAFF. The CDR3 nucleotides read TGCAGCGTGTTCACAGGGGCTGGCACTGAAGCTTTCTTT. Together with reference TRBV29-1 and TRBJ1-1, the CDR3 gives the full variable domain: SAVISQKPSRDICQRGTSLTIQCQVDSQVTMMFWYRQQPGQSLTLIATANQGSEATYESGFVIDKFPISRPNLTFSTLTVSNMSPEDSSIYLCSVFTGAGTEAFFGQGTRLTVV.

This chain joins TRBV4-2 and TRBJ2-7; D might be TRBD1 or TRBD2, each matching 6 bases. CDR1 and CDR2 (germline): LGHNA, YNFKEQ. The CDR3 is 16 amino acids. Trimming removed 1 base at V and 6 bases at J, with 19 bases between. For the CDR3, the DNA is TGTGCCAGCAGCCAAGCCCGCGGGACAACTTTCGGCGAGCAGTACTTC. It encodes CASSQARGTTFGEQYF.

The chain has TRBV4-1 and TRBJ2-5, with D perhaps TRBD2 (6 bases). CDR1 and CDR2 from the germline V gene are MGHRA and YSYEKL. V gave up 0 bases and J gave up 5 bases, with 16 bases separating them. The CDR3 has 16 amino acids. CDR3 amino acids: CASSQDSGNLEETQYF. In DNA form, the CDR3 reads TGCGCCAGCAGCCAAGATAGCGGAAACCTAGAGGAGACCCAGTACTTC.

The gene calls are TRBV18 and TRBJ2-3; D is tentatively TRBD1 or TRBD2 (5 bases each). The V end was cut by 3 bases, the J end by 6 bases, with 16 bases between. The CDR3 spans 15 residues. The germline V gene has CDR1 KGHSH and CDR2 LQKENI. The CDR3 sequence: CASSPPMGVGDTQYF. The CDR3 DNA sequence: TGTGCCAGCTCACCTCCGATGGGGGTCGGGGATACGCAGTATTTT.

This clone was observed a handful of times. The chain couples TRBV6-1 to TRBJ1-2, with 8 positions matching TRBD1. CDR1 is MNHNS, CDR2 SASEGT, per germline. V dropped 5 bases and J dropped 2; count of bases not matched to a gene: 7. The CDR3 is 15 residues long. The chain's CDR3 is CASSLSRTGNYGYTF. CDR3 DNA sequence: TGTGCCAGCAGTTTGTCAAGGACAGGGAACTATGGCTACACCTTC.

This clone showed up many times. The chain couples TRBV19 to TRBJ1-1; D may be TRBD1 (6 bases). Per the germline V gene, CDR1 is LNHDA and CDR2 is SQIVND (reference sequence). Trimming took off 1 base at V and 4 bases at J, with 19 bases between the two ends. The CDR3 is 17 amino acids. This chain's CDR3 is CASSIVRQRGGRTEAFF. The CDR3 DNA reads as TGTGCCAGTAGTATAGTTCGACAGCGAGGGGGGCGCACTGAAGCTTTCTTT.

A few counts support this clone. This chain connects TRBV14 to TRBJ2-7; D is tentatively TRBD1 or TRBD2 (5 bases each). Germline V CDR1 and CDR2: SGHDN, FVKESK. Trimming removed 2 bases at V and 4 bases at J, with 15 bases between. The CDR3 totals 15 residues. CDR3 coding DNA: TGTGCCAGCAGCCAAACCGGGACCCCGCGGTACGAGCAGTACTTC. Translation: CASSQTGTPRYEQYF.